The next 21 T cell receptor beta chains were all read from a single sample in a study of T cell repertoires in cytomegalovirus infection. From the reads, TCRdb called clonotypes with MiXCR, one entry per CDR3 protein. The sample lists fewer than 300,000 distinct CDR3 sequences, about 26% occurring once. The sample consisted of PBMCs. These receptors were obtained from a human donor in good health (CMV status not recorded). Some clones in this sample may be carry-over from other donors' samples.

The V call is TRBV6-6, the J call TRBJ1-1; D is ambiguous. Per germline, CDR1 MNHNY and CDR2 SVGAGI (reference sequence). V lost 4 bases and J lost 2, with 8 bases in between. The CDR3 runs 13 residues. The CDR3 spells CASSSTQNTEAFF. The CDR3 bases are TGTGCCAGCAGTTCAACGCAAAACACTGAAGCTTTCTTT.

This chain links TRBV6-5 with TRBJ1-5; D is unclear. This CDR3 is 18 amino acids long. Deletions cut 0 bases from V and 1 base from J, with 16 bases between. Germline V gene lookup returns CDR1 MNHEY and CDR2 SVGAGI. Here the CDR3 DNA reads TGTGCCAGCAGTTACTCGTTTCGACTCTGGGGAAGCAATCAGCCCCAGCATTTT. This encodes CASSYSFRLWGSNQPQHF.

There are many counts of this clonotype. This sequence joins TRBV7-2 and TRBJ2-7; D ambiguous. The CDR3 extends over 12 amino acids. Germline V lookup: CDR1 SGHTA, CDR2 FQGNSA. The V end lost 0 bases, the J end lost 6 bases, and 6 bases lay between the germline ends. Here the CDR3 reads CASSLAWAEQYF. The CDR3 DNA is TGTGCCAGCAGCTTAGCGTGGGCCGAGCAGTACTTC.

The chain employs TRBV29-1 and TRBJ1-1, with D possibly TRBD1 on 6 matching bases. From germline, CDR1 is SQVTM and CDR2 ANQGSEA. The V end was cut by 2 bases, the J end by 3 bases, with 10 bases between. This CDR3 is 13 amino acids long. The CDR3 here is CSVEPRGDTEAFF. In nucleotides, the CDR3 is TGCAGCGTTGAACCCAGGGGCGACACTGAAGCTTTCTTT.

This clonotype has only a few counts. The chain employs TRBV6-1 and TRBJ2-1, with TRBD2 matching 7 bases. This CDR3 is 14 amino acids long. Per germline, CDR1 MNHNS and CDR2 SASEGT. Trimming cost V 2 bases and J 9 bases; bases outside gene matches: 7. For the CDR3, the DNA is TGTGCCAGCAGTGAATTGGGGAGGGCAGCTGAGCAGTTCTTC. It codes for CASSELGRAAEQFF.

This chain connects TRBV4-2 to TRBJ1-4; tentative D call: TRBD1 (5 bases). Germline CDR1 reads LGHNA; CDR2 reads YNFKEQ. This CDR3 is built from 17 residues. V gave up 1 base and J gave up 3 bases, with 15 bases separating them. The DNA of the CDR3 is TGTGCCAGCAGCCAAGGTCGAGGGGTGGGAGCTAATGAAAAACTGTTTTTT. This sequence encodes CASSQGRGVGANEKLFF.

Many counts were recorded for this clonotype. The rearrangement uses TRBV7-9 and TRBJ2-1; D remains ambiguous. The V end was cut by 7 bases, the J end by 2 bases, with 15 bases between. Germline CDR1 and CDR2: SEHNR and FQNEAQ (reference sequence). This CDR3 has 15 amino acids. The CDR3 DNA follows: TGTGCCAGCACCCCCCGCCTCATAGCCTACAATGAGCAGTTCTTC. It specifies CASTPRLIAYNEQFF.

This clonotype was counted ten times or more. The V gene is TRBV7-2, the J gene TRBJ2-3; unclear D gene. The CDR3 consists of 14 residues. Germline V gene sequence: CDR1 SGHTA, CDR2 FQGNSA. V lost 1 base and J 0 bases, leaving 5 bases between the germline ends. CDR3 protein: CASSLVPSTDTQYF. The DNA of the CDR3 is TGTGCCAGCAGCTTAGTCCCTAGCACAGATACGCAGTATTTT.

This clonotype was recorded at least ten times. For the CDR3, the DNA is TGTGCCAGCAGTTTTGGCCGGGCCGCAGGTGAGGGCACTGAAGCTTTCTTT. Amino acids: CASSFGRAAGEGTEAFF. This sequence joins TRBV12-3 or TRBV12-4 and TRBJ1-1; D unresolved. This CDR3 contains 17 residues. Trimming stripped 3 bases from V and 4 bases from J, with 21 bases between.

The chain combines TRBV7-3 with TRBJ2-1, with TRBD2 identical over 12 bases. Germline V gene data show CDR1 as SGHTA and CDR2 as FQGTGA. The J segment lost 7 bases and the V segment lost 5 bases, leaving 12 bases of the junction unmatched. The CDR3 runs 17 residues. The CDR3 loop reads CASSPTVLAGGVNEQFF. The CDR3 DNA reads as TGTGCCAGCAGCCCTACGGTCCTAGCGGGGGGGGTAAATGAGCAGTTCTTC.

This clonotype was picked up many times. This chain joins TRBV7-2 and TRBJ2-5; 9 bases map to TRBD1. Trimming cost V 5 bases and J 4 bases; bases outside gene matches: 8. CDR1 is SGHTA, CDR2 FQGNSA, per germline. The length of the CDR3 is 15 residues. The CDR3 is CASSPGTGRGETQYF. DNA for the CDR3: TGTGCCAGCAGCCCCGGGACAGGGAGGGGAGAGACCCAGTACTTC.

The V call is TRBV28, the J call TRBJ1-2, with 9 bases matching TRBD1. J was trimmed by 7 bases and V by 3 bases; bases with no gene match: 6. CDR3 size: 14 residues. The V gene's germline CDR1 is MDHEN and CDR2 SYDVKM. CDR3 protein: CASSFGQGRSGYTF. DNA for the CDR3: TGTGCCAGCAGTTTCGGACAGGGGAGGAGTGGCTACACCTTC.

V gene TRBV28 combines with J gene TRBJ1-6; no clear D gene. The CDR3 loop spans 15 amino acids. Per germline, CDR1 MDHEN and CDR2 SYDVKM. Trimming took off 2 bases at V and 11 bases at J, with 16 bases between the two ends. CDR3 nucleotides: TGTGCCAGCAGTTTAATAGGGTCGGAGGGCCCACCCCTCCACTTT. Its translation: CASSLIGSEGPPLHF.

With regard to this clonotype: It is likely a read error, because the conserved phenylalanine at the end of the CDR3 is missing. The J gene is TRBJ1-1, the V gene TRBV7-4, with TRBD1 as a possible D gene (5 bases). Germline V gives CDR1 SGHVT, CDR2 SQSDAQ. CDR3 length: 12 amino acids. Trimming shortened V by 4 bases and J by 4 bases, and 7 bases separated the two germline ends. CDR3 region: CASSSGVTEAFC. The CDR3 DNA reads as TGTGCCAGCAGCTCGGGGGTCACTGAAGCTTTCTGT.

DNA for the CDR3: TGTGCCAGCTCGTCCACAGGGGTAGGGAACACTGAAGCTTTCTTT. This encodes CASSSTGVGNTEAFF. V gene TRBV18 combines with J gene TRBJ1-1; 7 bases match TRBD1. Germline CDR1 KGHSH, CDR2 LQKENI. V trimming: 6 bases; J trimming: 1 base; junction bases outside the gene matches: 8. The CDR3 contains 15 residues.

This clonotype appeared a few times. The J gene is TRBJ2-7, the V gene TRBV12-3 or TRBV12-4, with a tentative D call TRBD2 (6 bases). CDR3 length: 14 residues. V lost 7 bases, J lost 6 bases, and 19 bases lay in between. In DNA form, the CDR3 reads TGTGCCAGCACCAAAGGGAGACTAGGAAGCGAGCAGTACTTC. This codes for CASTKGRLGSEQYF.

This clonotype was seen a few times. This chain links TRBV12-5 with TRBJ2-3; D is uncertain. Trimming removed 1 base from V and 2 bases from J, with 7 bases in between. This CDR3 contains 14 residues. CDR1 is LGHNT and CDR2 is FRNRAP in the germline V gene. The CDR3 protein is CASGLGRFTDTQYF. The CDR3 nucleotides are TGTGCTAGTGGTTTGGGTCGCTTCACAGATACGCAGTATTTT.

This clonotype was observed a few times. The chain combines TRBV20-1 with TRBJ1-6, with D unresolved. CDR1 DFQATT and CDR2 SNEGSKA come from the germline V gene (reference sequence). Trimming stripped 3 bases from V and 10 bases from J, with 16 bases between. There are 14 residues in the CDR3. CDR3 bases: TGCAGTGCTAGTTTCGGGCTAACGGGATCACCCCTCCACTTT. Translated: CSASFGLTGSPLHF.

V gene TRBV5-1 combines with J gene TRBJ1-1, with 7 bases lining up with TRBD1. Germline V gene sequence: CDR1 SGHRS, CDR2 YFSETQ. The V gene end was trimmed by 4 bases and the J gene end by 3 bases; junction bases not matched to a gene: 6. The CDR3 runs to 14 residues. The CDR3 loop reads CASSRDRVDTEAFF. The DNA of the CDR3 is TGCGCCAGCAGCCGCGACAGGGTGGACACTGAAGCTTTCTTT.

This clonotype was seen only a few times. The chain links TRBV6-2 or TRBV6-3 to TRBJ2-1; TRBD1 matches 7 bases. The CDR3 length is 21 residues. Germline-derived CDR1 and CDR2 are MNHEY and SVGEGT. V lost 0 bases and J lost 3; bases outside the gene matches: 20. The CDR3 protein is CASSYSVPTGRTSKGYNEQFF. In DNA, the CDR3 is TGTGCCAGCAGTTACTCGGTCCCGACAGGGCGGACTTCAAAGGGCTACAATGAGCAGTTCTTC.

This clonotype was counted a few times. The chain couples TRBV7-9 to TRBJ1-1, with D hard to call. This CDR3 is built from 13 residues. Trimming removed 1 base at V and 7 bases at J, with 10 bases between. The germline V gene has CDR1 SEHNR and CDR2 FQNEAQ (reference sequence). CDR3: CASSLGLANEAFF. The CDR3 bases are TGTGCCAGCAGCTTAGGCTTGGCAAATGAAGCTTTCTTT. Full variable domain (rest looked up from reference TRBV7-9 and TRBJ1-1): DTGVSQNPRHKITKRGQNVTFRCDPISEHNRLYWYRQTLGQGPEFLTYFQNEAQLEKSRLLSDRFSAERPKGSFSTLEIQRTEQGDSAMYLCASSLGLANEAFFGQGTRLTVV.